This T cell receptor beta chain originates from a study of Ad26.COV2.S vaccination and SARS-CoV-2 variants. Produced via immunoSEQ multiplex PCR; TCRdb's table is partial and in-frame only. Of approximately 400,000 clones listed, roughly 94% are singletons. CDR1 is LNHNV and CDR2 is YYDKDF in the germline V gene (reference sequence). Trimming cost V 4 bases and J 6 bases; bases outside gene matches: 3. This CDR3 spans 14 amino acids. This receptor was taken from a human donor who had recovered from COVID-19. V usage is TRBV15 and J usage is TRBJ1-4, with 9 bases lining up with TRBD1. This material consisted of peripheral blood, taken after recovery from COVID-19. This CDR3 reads CATSIDRGYEKLFF. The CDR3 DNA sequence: TGTGCCACCAGCATCGACAGGGGGTATGAAAAACTGTTTTTT. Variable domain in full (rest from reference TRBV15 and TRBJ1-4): DAMVIQNPRYQVTQFGKPVTLSCSQTLNHNVMYWYQQKSSQAPKLLFHYYDKDFNNEADTPDNFQSRRPNTSFCFLDIRSPGLGDTAMYLCATSIDRGYEKLFFGSGTQLSVL.